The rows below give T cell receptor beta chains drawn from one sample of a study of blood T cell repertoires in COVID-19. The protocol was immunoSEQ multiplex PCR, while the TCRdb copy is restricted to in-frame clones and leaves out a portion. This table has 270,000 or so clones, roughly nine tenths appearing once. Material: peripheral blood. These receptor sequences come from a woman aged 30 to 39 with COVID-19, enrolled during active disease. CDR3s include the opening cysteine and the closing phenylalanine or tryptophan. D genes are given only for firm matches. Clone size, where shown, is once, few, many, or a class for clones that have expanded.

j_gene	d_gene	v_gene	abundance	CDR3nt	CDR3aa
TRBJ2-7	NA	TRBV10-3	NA	TGTGCCATCTCAGATTGGCCCCACGAGCAGTACTTC	CAISDWPHEQYF
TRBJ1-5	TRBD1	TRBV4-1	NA	TGCGCCAGCAGCTTTGGGACAGGGGAGGGTTTTCAGCCCCAGCATTTT	CASSFGTGEGFQPQHF
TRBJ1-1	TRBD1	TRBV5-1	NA	TGCGCCAGCAGGTCGGAGGGGGCGATGAACACTGAAGCTTTCTTT	CASRSEGAMNTEAFF
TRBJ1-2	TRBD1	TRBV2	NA	TGTGCCAGCAGTGAACCGGGACAGGGCAGTATTCGTCCGGGCTACACCTTC	CASSEPGQGSIRPGYTF
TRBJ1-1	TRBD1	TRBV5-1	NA	TGCGCCAGCAGTACAGGACAGGGTAACACTGAAGCTTTCTTT	CASSTGQGNTEAFF
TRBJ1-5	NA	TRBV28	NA	TGTGCCAGCAGTTTATGGGGCAATAGCAATCAGCCCCAGCATTTT	CASSLWGNSNQPQHF
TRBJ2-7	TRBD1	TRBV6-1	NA	TGTGCCAGCAGTGAAGAAGGCAAAGGGGGCGGCTACGAGCAGTACTTC	CASSEEGKGGGYEQYF
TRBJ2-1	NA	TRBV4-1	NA	TGCGCCAGCAGCCAACCCCAGACTTTTGTATCCTACAATGAGCAGTTCTTC	CASSQPQTFVSYNEQFF
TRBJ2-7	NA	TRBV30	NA	TGTGCCTGGAGTCTCCCCTACGAGCAGTACTTC	CAWSLPYEQYF
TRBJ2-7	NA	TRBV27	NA	TGTGCCAGCACCCCTGGTGCGGATTCCTACGAGCAGTACTTC	CASTPGADSYEQYF
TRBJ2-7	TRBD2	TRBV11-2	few	TGTGCCAGCAGCTCCCGACGGGGGGGAAGAGACGAGCAGTACTTC	CASSSRRGGRDEQYF
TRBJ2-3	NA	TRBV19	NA	TGTGCCAGTAGTATAGGGGTAGAGGGGGCAGATACGCAGTATTTT	CASSIGVEGADTQYF
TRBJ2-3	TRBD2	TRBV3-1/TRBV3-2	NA	TGTGCCAGCAGCCAAGAAGGGCGGGGGGTTGGAGATACGCAGTATTTT	CASSQEGRGVGDTQYF
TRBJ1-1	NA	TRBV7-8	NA	TGTGCCAGCAGCTTAGGACTCCCTGACACTGAAGCTTTCTTT	CASSLGLPDTEAFF
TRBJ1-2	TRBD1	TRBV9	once	TGTGCCAGCAGCGGACTGGACAGGGTGGGTGGCTACACCTTC	CASSGLDRVGGYTF
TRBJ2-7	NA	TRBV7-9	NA	TGTGCCAGCAGCTTTACAGGGTCGGGCGAGCAGTACTTC	CASSFTGSGEQYF
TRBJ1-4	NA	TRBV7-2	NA	TGTGCCAGCAGCTTGGGCAGGTCTAATGAAAAACTGTTTTTT	CASSLGRSNEKLFF
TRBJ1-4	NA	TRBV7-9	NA	TGTGCCAGCAGCTTACAAAGGGGGGGCACTAATGAAAAACTGTTTTTT	CASSLQRGGTNEKLFF
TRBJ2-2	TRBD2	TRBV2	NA	TGTGCCAGCATGGCTAGCGGGGTCCGCACTCTCGGGGAGCTGTTTTTT	CASMASGVRTLGELFF
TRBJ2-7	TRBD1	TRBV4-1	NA	TGCGCCAGCAGCCAAGTGGGACAGGCCTACGAGCAGTACTTC	CASSQVGQAYEQYF
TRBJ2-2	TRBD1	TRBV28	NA	TGTGCCAGCAGTTCTTGGACAGGGGACGGGGAGCTGTTTTTT	CASSSWTGDGELFF
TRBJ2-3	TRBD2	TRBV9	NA	TGTGCCAGCAGCGCCCGGACTAGCGGGGGGTCCACAGATACGCAGTATTTT	CASSARTSGGSTDTQYF
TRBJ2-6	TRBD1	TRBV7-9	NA	TGTGCCAGCAGCGTACAGGGACAGGGGGCGCGAGGGGCCAACGTCCTGACTTTC	CASSVQGQGARGANVLTF
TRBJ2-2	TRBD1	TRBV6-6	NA	TGTGCCAGCAGATTTCCGGGACAGGGGGCCGGGGAGCTGTTTTTT	CASRFPGQGAGELFF
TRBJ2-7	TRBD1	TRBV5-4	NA	TGTGCCAGCAGCTGGGACAGGGAGAAGGGATTCTGTGAGCAGTACTTC	CASSWDREKGFCEQYF
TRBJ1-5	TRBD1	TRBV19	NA	TGTGCCAGTAGTATGACAGGGGGGTTTGGGAGTCAGCCCCAGCATTTT	CASSMTGGFGSQPQHF
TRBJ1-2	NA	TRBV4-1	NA	TGCGCCAGCAGCCAACCCCGTGACAAGCGGGGTGGCTACACCTTC	CASSQPRDKRGGYTF
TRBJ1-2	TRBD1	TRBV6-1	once	TGTGCCAGCAGGAGAACCGGGACAGGGGACTATGGCTACACCTTC	CASRRTGTGDYGYTF
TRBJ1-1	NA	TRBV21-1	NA	TGTGCCAGCAGGGGGCGGATGAACACTGAAGCTTTCTTT	CASRGRMNTEAFF
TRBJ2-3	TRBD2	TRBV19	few	TGTGCCAGTAGTCCCGTAGCGGGGGACGGAGATACGCAGTATTTT	CASSPVAGDGDTQYF
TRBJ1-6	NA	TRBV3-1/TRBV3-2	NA	TGTGCCAGCAGCTGGGGGGATAATTCACCCCTCCACTTT	CASSWGDNSPLHF
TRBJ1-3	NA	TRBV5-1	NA	TGCGCCAGCAGCTTGGGACTGATAGGAACCTCTGGAAACACCATATATTTT	CASSLGLIGTSGNTIYF
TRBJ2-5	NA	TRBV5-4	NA	TGTGCCAGCAGCCGACGGGAGGAGACCCAGTACTTC	CASSRREETQYF
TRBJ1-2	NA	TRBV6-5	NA	TGTGCCAGCAGTTATTCTCCAGACTATGGCTACACCTTC	CASSYSPDYGYTF
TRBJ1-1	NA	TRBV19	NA	TGTGCCAGTAGTATGGGCCGGGGGGGGCTCAGTGAAGCTTTCTTT	CASSMGRGGLSEAFF
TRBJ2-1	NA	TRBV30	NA	TGTGCCTGGAGTTTGCCAGGAAGAAACTACAATGAGCAGTTCTTC	CAWSLPGRNYNEQFF
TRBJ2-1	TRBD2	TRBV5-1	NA	TGCGCCAGCAGCCTAGCGGGGTTTTACAATGAGCAGTTCTTC	CASSLAGFYNEQFF
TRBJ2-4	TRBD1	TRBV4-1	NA	TGCGCCAGCAGCCTACAGGGGGCTCCACTCTTTCCCCGAAACATTCAGTACTTC	CASSLQGAPLFPRNIQYF
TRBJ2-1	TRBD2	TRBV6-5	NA	TGTGCCAGCAGTATCGGACTAGCGCTCAATGAGCAGTTCTTC	CASSIGLALNEQFF